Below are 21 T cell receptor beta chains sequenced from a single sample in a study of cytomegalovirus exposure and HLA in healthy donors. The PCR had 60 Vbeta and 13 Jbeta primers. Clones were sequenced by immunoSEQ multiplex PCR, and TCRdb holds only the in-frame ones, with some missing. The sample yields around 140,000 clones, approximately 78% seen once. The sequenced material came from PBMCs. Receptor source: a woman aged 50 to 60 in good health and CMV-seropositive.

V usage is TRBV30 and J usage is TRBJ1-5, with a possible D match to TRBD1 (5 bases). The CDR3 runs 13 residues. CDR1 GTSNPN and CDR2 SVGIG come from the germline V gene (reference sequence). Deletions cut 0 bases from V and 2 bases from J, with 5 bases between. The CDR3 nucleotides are TGTGCCTGGAGTGTACAGGGCAATCAGCCCCAGCATTTT. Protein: CAWSVQGNQPQHF.

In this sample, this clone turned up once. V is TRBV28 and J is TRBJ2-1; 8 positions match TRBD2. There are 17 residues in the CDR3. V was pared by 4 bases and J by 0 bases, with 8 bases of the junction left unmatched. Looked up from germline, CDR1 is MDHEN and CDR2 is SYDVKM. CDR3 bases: TGTGCCAGCAGTTCATCCCGGGAGGGCAGCTCCTACAATGAGCAGTTCTTC. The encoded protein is CASSSSREGSSYNEQFF.

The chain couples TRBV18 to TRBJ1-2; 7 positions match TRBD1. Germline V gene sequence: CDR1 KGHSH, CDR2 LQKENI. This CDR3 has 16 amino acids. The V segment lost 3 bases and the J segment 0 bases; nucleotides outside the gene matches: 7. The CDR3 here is CASSPTNRGANYGYTF. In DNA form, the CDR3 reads TGTGCCAGCTCACCGACGAACAGGGGAGCTAACTATGGCTACACCTTC.

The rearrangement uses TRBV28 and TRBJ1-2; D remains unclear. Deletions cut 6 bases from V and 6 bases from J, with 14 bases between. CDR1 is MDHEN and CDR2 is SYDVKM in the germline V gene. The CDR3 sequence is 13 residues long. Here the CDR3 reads CASSYAVSNGYTF. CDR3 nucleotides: TGTGCCAGCAGCTATGCCGTGTCGAATGGCTACACCTTC.

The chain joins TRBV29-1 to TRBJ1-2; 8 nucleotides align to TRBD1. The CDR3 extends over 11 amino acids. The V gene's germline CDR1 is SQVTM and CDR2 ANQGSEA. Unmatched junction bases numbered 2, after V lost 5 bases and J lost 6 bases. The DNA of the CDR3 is TGCAGCGTTTTACAGGGGGATGGCTACACCTTC. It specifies CSVLQGDGYTF.

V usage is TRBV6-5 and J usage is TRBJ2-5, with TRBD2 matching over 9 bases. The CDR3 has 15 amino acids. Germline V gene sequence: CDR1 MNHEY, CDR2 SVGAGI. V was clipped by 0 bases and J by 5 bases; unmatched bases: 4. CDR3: CASSYSKTSGETQYF. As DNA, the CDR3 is TGTGCCAGCAGTTACTCTAAGACTAGCGGCGAGACCCAGTACTTC.

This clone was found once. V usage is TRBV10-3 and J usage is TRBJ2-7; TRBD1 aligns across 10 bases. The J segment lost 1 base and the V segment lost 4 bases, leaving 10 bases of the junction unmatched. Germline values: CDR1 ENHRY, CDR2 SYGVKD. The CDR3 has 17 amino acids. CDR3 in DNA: TGTGCCATCAGTGCCTCCCGGAGGGACAGGGGATCCTACGAGCAGTACTTC. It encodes CAISASRRDRGSYEQYF.

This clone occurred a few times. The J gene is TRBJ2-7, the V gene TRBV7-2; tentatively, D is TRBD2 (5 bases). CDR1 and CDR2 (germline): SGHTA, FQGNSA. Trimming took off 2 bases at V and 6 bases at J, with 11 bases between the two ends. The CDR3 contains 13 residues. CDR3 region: CASSLLAEGEQYF. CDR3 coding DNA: TGTGCCAGCAGCTTACTGGCAGAGGGCGAGCAGTACTTC.

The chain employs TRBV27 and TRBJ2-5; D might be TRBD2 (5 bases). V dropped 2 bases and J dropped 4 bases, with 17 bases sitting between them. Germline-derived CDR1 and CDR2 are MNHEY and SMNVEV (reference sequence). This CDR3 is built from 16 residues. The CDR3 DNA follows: TGTGCCAGCAGTTTAAGTCTTCGGGCTAGCCCAGAGACCCAGTACTTC. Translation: CASSLSLRASPETQYF.

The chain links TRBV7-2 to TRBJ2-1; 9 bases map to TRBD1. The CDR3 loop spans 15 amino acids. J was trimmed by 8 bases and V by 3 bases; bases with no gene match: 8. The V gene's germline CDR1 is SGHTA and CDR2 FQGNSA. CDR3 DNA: TGTGCCAGCAGCTTCGGACAGGGGACACAATATGAGCAGTTCTTC. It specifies CASSFGQGTQYEQFF.

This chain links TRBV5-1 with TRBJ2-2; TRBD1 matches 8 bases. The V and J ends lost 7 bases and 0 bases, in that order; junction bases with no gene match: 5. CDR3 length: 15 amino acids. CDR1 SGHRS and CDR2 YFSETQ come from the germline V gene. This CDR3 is CASQGQGPNTGELFF. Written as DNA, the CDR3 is TGCGCCAGCCAAGGACAGGGACCGAACACCGGGGAGCTGTTTTTT.

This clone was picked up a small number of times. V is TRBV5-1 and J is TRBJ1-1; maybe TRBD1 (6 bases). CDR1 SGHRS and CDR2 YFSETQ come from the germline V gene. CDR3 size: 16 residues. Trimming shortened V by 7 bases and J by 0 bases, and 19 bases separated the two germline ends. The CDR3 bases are TGCGCCAGCGGTGAACAGGGAACTCGTATGAACACTGAAGCTTTCTTT. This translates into CASGEQGTRMNTEAFF.

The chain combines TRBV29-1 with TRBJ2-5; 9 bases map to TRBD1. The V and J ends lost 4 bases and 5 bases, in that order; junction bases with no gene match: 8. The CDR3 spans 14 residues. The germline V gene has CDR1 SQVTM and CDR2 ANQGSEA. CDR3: CSVGAATGGETQYF. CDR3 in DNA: TGCAGCGTTGGGGCAGCAACAGGGGGCGAGACCCAGTACTTC.

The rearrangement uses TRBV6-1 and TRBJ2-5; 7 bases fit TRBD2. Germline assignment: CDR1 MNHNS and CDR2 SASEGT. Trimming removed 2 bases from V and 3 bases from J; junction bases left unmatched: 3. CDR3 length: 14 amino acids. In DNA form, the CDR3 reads TGTGCCAGCAGTGAATGGGGGGGAAAAGAGACCCAGTACTTC. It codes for CASSEWGGKETQYF.

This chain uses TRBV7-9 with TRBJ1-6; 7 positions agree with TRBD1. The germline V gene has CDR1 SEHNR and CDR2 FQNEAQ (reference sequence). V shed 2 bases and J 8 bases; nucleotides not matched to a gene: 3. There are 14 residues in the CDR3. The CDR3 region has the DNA TGTGCCAGCAGCTTATTTACAGGGGATTCACCCCTCCACTTT. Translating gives CASSLFTGDSPLHF.

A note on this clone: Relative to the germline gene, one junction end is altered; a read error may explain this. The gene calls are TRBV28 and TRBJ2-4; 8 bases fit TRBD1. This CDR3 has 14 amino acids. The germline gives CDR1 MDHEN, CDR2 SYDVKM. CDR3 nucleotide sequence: TGTGCCAGCAGCCCGAACCCGCGGACAGGGTGGCTACTCTTC. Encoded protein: CASSPNPRTGWLLF.

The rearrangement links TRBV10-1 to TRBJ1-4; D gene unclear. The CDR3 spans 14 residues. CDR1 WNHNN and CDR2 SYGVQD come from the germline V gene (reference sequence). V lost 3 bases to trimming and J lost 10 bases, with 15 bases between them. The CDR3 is CASSESSGVGKLFF. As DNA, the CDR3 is TGCGCCAGCAGTGAATCTTCAGGCGTGGGAAAACTGTTTTTT.

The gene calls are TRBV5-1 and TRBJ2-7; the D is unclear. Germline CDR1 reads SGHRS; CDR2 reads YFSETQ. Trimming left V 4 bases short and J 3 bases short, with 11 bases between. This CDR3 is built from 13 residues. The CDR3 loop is CASSALSSYEQYF. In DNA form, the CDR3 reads TGCGCCAGCAGCGCCCTTTCCAGCTACGAGCAGTACTTC.

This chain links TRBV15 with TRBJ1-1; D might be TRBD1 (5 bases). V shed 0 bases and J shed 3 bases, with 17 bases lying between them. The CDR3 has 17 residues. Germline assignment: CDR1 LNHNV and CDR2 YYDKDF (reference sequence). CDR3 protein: CATSRDRGGWGDTEAFF. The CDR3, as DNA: TGTGCCACCAGCAGAGATCGGGGAGGTTGGGGGGACACTGAAGCTTTCTTT.

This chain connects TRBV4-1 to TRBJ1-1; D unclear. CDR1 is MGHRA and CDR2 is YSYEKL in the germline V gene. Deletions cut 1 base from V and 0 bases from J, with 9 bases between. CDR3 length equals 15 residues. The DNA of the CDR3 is TGCGCCAGCAGCCAAGCACAGTCCGTGAACACTGAAGCTTTCTTT. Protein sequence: CASSQAQSVNTEAFF.

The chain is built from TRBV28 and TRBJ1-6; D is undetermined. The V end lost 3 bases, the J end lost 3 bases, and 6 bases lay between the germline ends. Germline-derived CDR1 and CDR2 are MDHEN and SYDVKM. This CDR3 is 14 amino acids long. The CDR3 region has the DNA TGTGCCAGCAGTTTGTCAGGCTATAATTCACCCCTCCACTTT. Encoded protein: CASSLSGYNSPLHF.